The rows below give T cell receptor beta chains drawn from one sample of a study of cytomegalovirus exposure and HLA in healthy donors. Repertoires were generated with immunoSEQ multiplex PCR, while TCRdb's copy carries only in-frame clones and drops some. The sample holds about 94,000 clones, approximately 7.6% seen once. The sample comprised PBMCs. Receptor source: a man aged 50 to 59 in good health and CMV-seronegative. Each CDR3 is given with its conserved first and last residue. The D gene is left open where the match is weak. Only part of the rows carry a size: once, few, many, or a class if the clone is expanded.

CDR3	DNA	D	V	J	size
CASSVRWQSGNTIYF	TGTGCCAGCAGCGTACGTTGGCAATCTGGAAACACCATATATTTT	.	TRBV9	TRBJ1-3	.
CASILSSGGRDTQYF	TGTGCCAGCATCCTCTCTAGCGGGGGGAGGGATACGCAGTATTTT	TRBD2	TRBV11-2	TRBJ2-3	.
CASSLRGRAYEQYF	TGTGCCAGCAGCTTGAGAGGGAGGGCCTACGAGCAGTACTTC	TRBD2	TRBV5-4	TRBJ2-7	.
CASSFKTQAKNEKLFF	TGTGCCAGCAGCTTCAAGACACAAGCTAAAAATGAAAAACTGTTTTTT	.	TRBV5-6	TRBJ1-4	.
CASIQGPGMDTQYF	TGTGCCAGCATACAGGGGCCCGGTATGGATACGCAGTATTTT	TRBD1	TRBV5-6	TRBJ2-3	few
CASVDSVQGTYEQYF	TGTGCCAGCGTGGATTCGGTACAGGGCACCTACGAGCAGTACTTC	.	TRBV6-5	TRBJ2-7	.
CASSFHPGLYEQYF	TGTGCCAGCAGCTTTCACCCCGGTTTGTACGAGCAGTACTTC	.	TRBV5-4	TRBJ2-7	.
CASSMDLTSGVYNEQFF	TGTGCCAGTAGTATGGACTTAACCTCGGGGGTTTACAATGAGCAGTTCTTC	.	TRBV19	TRBJ2-1	few
CASSPTGTGGTAQETQYF	TGTGCCAGCAGTCCGACCGGGACAGGGGGCACAGCTCAAGAGACCCAGTACTTC	TRBD1	TRBV27	TRBJ2-5	few
CASSYDIGGHQPQHF	TGTGCCAGCAGTTATGACATCGGGGGTCATCAGCCCCAGCATTTT	.	TRBV28	TRBJ1-5	.
CARSPLLKTETDTQYF	TGTGCCAGAAGCCCCCTTTTGAAGACAGAAACAGATACGCAGTATTTT	.	TRBV5-3	TRBJ2-3	few
CASSLTPTSGEAFF	TGTGCCAGCAGCTTAACCCCGACCAGCGGCGAAGCTTTCTTT	.	TRBV7-3	TRBJ1-1	.
CASSPGLVRSDTQYF	TGTGCCAGCTCACCCGGACTAGTAAGATCAGATACGCAGTATTTT	TRBD2	TRBV18	TRBJ2-3	.
CASRAPGQRNTEAFF	TGCGCCAGCAGAGCTCCGGGACAGAGGAACACTGAAGCTTTCTTT	TRBD1	TRBV4-1	TRBJ1-1	.
CASSVERGRPINEQFF	TGTGCCAGTAGTGTAGAGCGAGGGAGGCCCATAAATGAGCAGTTCTTC	.	TRBV19	TRBJ2-1	.
CASSLPSRGETQYF	TGTGCCAGCAGTCTCCCTTCTAGGGGGGAGACCCAGTACTTC	.	TRBV28	TRBJ2-5	few
CASRGTGGTNEKLFF	TGTGCCAGCAGGGGGACAGGGGGAACTAATGAAAAACTGTTTTTT	TRBD1	TRBV6-1	TRBJ1-4	.
CASIKGGATDTQYF	TGTGCCAGCATCAAAGGGGGGGCCACAGATACGCAGTATTTT	.	TRBV28	TRBJ2-3	.
CAWGGETQYF	TGTGCCTGGGGGGGGGAGACCCAGTACTTC	.	TRBV30	TRBJ2-5	few
CASSLGSRDGYTF	TGCGCCAGCAGCTTGGGCAGCCGGGATGGCTACACCTTC	.	TRBV5-1	TRBJ1-2	.
CASSLPFRGGARQNQPQHF	TGTGCCAGCAGTTTACCCTTCAGAGGGGGCGCGCGTCAAAATCAGCCCCAGCATTTT	TRBD1	TRBV28	TRBJ1-5	few
CASSLGAGYTGELFF	TGTGCCAGCAGTTTAGGAGCGGGGTACACCGGGGAGCTGTTTTTT	TRBD2	TRBV28	TRBJ2-2	few
CASSQMGGEKLFF	TGCGCCAGCAGCCAAATGGGGGGGGAAAAACTGTTTTTT	.	TRBV4-1	TRBJ1-4	.
CASSLGQGAIDEQFF	TGTGCCAGCAGCTTGGGGCAGGGGGCGATCGATGAGCAGTTCTTC	TRBD1	TRBV5-8	TRBJ2-1	.
CAWSGTANNEQFF	TGTGCCTGGAGTGGCACTGCTAACAATGAGCAGTTCTTC	.	TRBV30	TRBJ2-1	few
CASMWASGSWVANVLTF	TGTGCCAGCATGTGGGCTAGCGGGTCCTGGGTGGCCAACGTCCTGACTTTC	TRBD2	TRBV5-8	TRBJ2-6	.
CASSSGTLGTDTQYF	TGTGCCAGCAGCTCCGGGACACTAGGCACAGATACGCAGTATTTT	.	TRBV2	TRBJ2-3	.
CASTGLVTDTQYF	TGTGCCAGCACGGGACTCGTAACAGATACGCAGTATTTT	.	TRBV6-5	TRBJ2-3	.
CASSLGTGGNQPQHF	TGTGCCAGCAGCTTAGGGACAGGGGGGAATCAGCCCCAGCATTTT	TRBD1	TRBV7-2	TRBJ1-5	few
CASGLTGFSGNTIYF	TGTGCCAGCGGCTTGACAGGGTTCTCTGGAAACACCATATATTTT	TRBD1	TRBV27	TRBJ1-3	.
CASSLLRGGYGYTF	TGTGCCAGCAGTTTGCTCAGGGGCGGTTATGGCTACACCTTC	.	TRBV28	TRBJ1-2	few
CASSLRGGATNEKLFF	TGTGCCAGCAGCTTAAGGGGGGGGGCAACTAATGAAAAACTGTTTTTT	.	TRBV7-6	TRBJ1-4	.
CASSMAGAPNTEAFF	TGTGCCAGCAGCATGGCAGGGGCACCTAACACTGAAGCTTTCTTT	.	TRBV14	TRBJ1-1	few
CASGRDTGELFF	TGTGCCTCGGGGAGGGACACCGGGGAGCTGTTTTTT	TRBD2	TRBV28	TRBJ2-2	few
CASSYSRSYEQYF	TGTGCCAGCAGTTACAGCCGCTCCTACGAGCAGTACTTC	.	TRBV2	TRBJ2-7	.
CASSGPGLAGVSSTDTQYF	TGTGCCAGCAGTGGACCGGGACTAGCGGGGGTCTCTAGCACAGATACGCAGTATTTT	TRBD2	TRBV28	TRBJ2-3	.
CASDRSSNTEAFF	TGTGCCAGCGACAGGAGTTCGAACACTGAAGCTTTCTTT	.	TRBV13	TRBJ1-1	.
CASSYGQGNEQYF	TGTGCCAGCAGTTATGGGCAGGGGAACGAGCAGTACTTC	.	TRBV6-5	TRBJ2-7	.
CASSVAGGLTDTQYF	TGTGCCAGCAGCGTAGCGGGGGGGCTCACAGATACGCAGTATTTT	TRBD2	TRBV7-3	TRBJ2-3	.
CASSLPQGEGYTF	TGTGCCAGCAGCTTACCCCAGGGTGAAGGCTACACCTTC	.	TRBV7-9	TRBJ1-2	.
CASSRQGSGNTIYF	TGTGCCAGCAGCCGACAGGGTTCTGGAAACACCATATATTTT	TRBD1	TRBV5-4	TRBJ1-3	.
CASSLALIAGDNEQFF	TGTGCCAGCAGCTTAGCGTTGATAGCGGGGGACAATGAGCAGTTCTTC	TRBD2	TRBV7-9	TRBJ2-1	.